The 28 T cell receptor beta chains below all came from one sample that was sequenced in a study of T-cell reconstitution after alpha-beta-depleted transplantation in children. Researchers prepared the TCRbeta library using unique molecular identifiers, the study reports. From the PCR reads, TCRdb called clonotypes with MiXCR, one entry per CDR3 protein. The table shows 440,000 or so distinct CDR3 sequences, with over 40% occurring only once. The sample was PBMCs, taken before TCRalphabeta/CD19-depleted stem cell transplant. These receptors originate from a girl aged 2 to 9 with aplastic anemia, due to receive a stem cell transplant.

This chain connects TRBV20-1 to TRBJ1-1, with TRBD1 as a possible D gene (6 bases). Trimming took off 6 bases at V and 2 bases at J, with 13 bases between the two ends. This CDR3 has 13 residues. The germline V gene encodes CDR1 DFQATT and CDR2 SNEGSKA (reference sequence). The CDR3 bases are TGCAGTGCCATCCAGGGGAGTAACACTGAAGCTTTCTTT. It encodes CSAIQGSNTEAFF.

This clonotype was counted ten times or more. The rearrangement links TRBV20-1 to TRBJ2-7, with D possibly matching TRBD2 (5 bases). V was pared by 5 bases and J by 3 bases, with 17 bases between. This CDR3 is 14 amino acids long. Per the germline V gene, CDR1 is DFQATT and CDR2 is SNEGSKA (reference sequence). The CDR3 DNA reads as TGCAGTGCTGACAAAGGTGGGAGTGGCTACGAGCAGTACTTC. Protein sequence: CSADKGGSGYEQYF.

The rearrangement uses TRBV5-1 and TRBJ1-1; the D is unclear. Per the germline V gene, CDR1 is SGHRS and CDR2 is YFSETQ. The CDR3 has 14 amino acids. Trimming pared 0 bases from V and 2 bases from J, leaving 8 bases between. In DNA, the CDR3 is TGCGCCAGCAGCTTGGATGGGAGAAACACTGAAGCTTTCTTT. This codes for CASSLDGRNTEAFF.

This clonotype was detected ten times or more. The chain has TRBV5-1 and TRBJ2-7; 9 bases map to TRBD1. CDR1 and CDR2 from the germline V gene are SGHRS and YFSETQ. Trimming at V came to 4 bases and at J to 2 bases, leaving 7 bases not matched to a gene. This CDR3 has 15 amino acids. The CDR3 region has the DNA TGCGCCAGCAGCGCACGACAGGGGGAGCCCTACGAGCAGTACTTC. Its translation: CASSARQGEPYEQYF.

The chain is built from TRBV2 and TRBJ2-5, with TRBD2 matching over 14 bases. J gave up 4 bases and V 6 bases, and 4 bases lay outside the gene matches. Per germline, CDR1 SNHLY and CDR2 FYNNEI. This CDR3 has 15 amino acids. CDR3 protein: CASRPGLAGVETQYF. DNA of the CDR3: TGTGCCAGCAGGCCGGGACTAGCGGGAGTAGAGACCCAGTACTTC.

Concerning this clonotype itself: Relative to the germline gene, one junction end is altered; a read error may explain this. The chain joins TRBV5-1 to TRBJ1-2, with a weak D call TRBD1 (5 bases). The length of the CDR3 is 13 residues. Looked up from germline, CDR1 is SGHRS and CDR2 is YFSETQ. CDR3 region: CASSLSGDYGYPF. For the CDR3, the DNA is TGCGCCAGCAGCTTATCGGGGGACTATGGCTACCCCTTC.

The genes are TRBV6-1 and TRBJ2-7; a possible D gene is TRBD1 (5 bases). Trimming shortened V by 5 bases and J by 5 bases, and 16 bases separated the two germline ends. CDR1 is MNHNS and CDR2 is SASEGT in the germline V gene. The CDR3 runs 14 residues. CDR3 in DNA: TGTGCCAGCAGTAAAAGGATAGGGGCTAACGAGCAGTACTTC. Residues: CASSKRIGANEQYF.

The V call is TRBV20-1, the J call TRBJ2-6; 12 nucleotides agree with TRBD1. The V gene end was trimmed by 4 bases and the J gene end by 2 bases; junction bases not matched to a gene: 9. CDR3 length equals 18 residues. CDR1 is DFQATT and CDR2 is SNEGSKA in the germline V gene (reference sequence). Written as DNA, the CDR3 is TGCAGTGCTATCCCCGGGACAGGGGGCTTCACTGGGGCCAACGTCCTGACTTTC. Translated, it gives CSAIPGTGGFTGANVLTF.

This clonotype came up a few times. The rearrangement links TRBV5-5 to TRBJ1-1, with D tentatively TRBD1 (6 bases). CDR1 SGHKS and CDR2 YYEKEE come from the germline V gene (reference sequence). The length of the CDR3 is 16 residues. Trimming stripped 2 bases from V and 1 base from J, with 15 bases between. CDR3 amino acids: CASSFYGIQGNTEAFF. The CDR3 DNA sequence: TGTGCCAGCAGCTTCTACGGTATACAGGGGAACACTGAAGCTTTCTTT. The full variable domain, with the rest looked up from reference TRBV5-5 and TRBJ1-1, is DAGVTQSPTHLIKTRGQQVTLRCSPISGHKSVSWYQQVLGQGPQFIFQYYEKEERGRGNFPDRFSARQFPNYSSELNVNALLLGDSALYLCASSFYGIQGNTEAFFGQGTRLTVV.

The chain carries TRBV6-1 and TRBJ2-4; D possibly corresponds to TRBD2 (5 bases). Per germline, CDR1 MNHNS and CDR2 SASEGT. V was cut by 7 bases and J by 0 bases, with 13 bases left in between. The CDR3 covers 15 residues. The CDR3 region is CASTPMRVAKNIQYF. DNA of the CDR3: TGTGCCAGCACCCCCATGAGGGTAGCCAAAAACATTCAGTACTTC.

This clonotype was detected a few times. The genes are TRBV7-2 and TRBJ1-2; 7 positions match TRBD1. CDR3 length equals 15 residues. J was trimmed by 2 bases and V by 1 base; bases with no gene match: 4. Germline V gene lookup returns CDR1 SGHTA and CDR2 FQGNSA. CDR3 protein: CASSLVGTENYGYTF. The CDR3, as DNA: TGTGCCAGCAGCTTAGTGGGGACAGAAAACTATGGCTACACCTTC.

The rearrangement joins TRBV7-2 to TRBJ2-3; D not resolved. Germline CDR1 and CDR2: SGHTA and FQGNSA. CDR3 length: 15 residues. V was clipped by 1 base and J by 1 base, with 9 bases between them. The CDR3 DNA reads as TGTGCCAGCAGCTTAGAGGTCTGGGGCACAGATACGCAGTATTTT. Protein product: CASSLEVWGTDTQYF.

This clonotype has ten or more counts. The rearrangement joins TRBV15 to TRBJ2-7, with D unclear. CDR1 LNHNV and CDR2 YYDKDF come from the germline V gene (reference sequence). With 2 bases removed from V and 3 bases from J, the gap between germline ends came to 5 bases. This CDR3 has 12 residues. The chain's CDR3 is CATSRSGYEQYF. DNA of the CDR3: TGTGCCACCAGCAGATCCGGCTACGAGCAGTACTTC. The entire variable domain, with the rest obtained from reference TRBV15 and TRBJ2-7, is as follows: DAMVIQNPRYQVTQFGKPVTLSCSQTLNHNVMYWYQQKSSQAPKLLFHYYDKDFNNEADTPDNFQSRRPNTSFCFLDIRSPGLGDTAMYLCATSRSGYEQYFGPGTRLTVT.

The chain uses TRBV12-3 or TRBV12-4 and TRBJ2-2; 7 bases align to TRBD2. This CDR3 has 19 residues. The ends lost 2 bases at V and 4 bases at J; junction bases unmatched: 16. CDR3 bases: TGTGCCAGCAGTTTACCTTGGGCCAGCGGGACTTCTGTCACCGGGGAGCTGTTTTTT. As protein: CASSLPWASGTSVTGELFF.

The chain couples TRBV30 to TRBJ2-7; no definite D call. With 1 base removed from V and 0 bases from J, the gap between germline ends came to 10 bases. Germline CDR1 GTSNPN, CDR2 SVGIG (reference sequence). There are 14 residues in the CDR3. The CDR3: CAWSEYRSSYEQYF. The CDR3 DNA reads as TGTGCCTGGAGTGAATACCGTAGCTCCTACGAGCAGTACTTC.

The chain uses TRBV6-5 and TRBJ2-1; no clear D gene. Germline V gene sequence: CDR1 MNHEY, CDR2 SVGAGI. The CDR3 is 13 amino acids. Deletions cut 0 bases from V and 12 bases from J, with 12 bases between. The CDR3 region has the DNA TGTGCCAGCAGTTACTCGTGGTACCTTGGGCAGTTCTTC. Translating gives CASSYSWYLGQFF.

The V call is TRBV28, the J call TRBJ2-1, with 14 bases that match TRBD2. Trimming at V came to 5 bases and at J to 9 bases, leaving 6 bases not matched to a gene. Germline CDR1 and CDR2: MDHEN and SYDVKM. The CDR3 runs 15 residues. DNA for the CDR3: TGTGCCAGCAGTAGACCGGGACTAGCGGGAGTTGAGCAGTTCTTC. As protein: CASSRPGLAGVEQFF.

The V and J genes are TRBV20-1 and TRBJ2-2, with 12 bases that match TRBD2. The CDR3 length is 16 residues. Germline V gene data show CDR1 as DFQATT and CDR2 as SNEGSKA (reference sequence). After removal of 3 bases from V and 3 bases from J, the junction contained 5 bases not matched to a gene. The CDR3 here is CSASPGTSGHTGELFF. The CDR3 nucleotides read TGCAGTGCTAGTCCCGGGACTAGCGGGCACACCGGGGAGCTGTTTTTT.

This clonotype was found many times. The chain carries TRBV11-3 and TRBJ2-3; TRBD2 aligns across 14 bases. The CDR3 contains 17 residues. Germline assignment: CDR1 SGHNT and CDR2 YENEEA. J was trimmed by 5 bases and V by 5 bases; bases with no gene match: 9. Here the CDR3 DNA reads TGTGCCAGCAGCCCTGGGACTAGCGGGAGTCTGGAAGATACGCAGTATTTT. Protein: CASSPGTSGSLEDTQYF.

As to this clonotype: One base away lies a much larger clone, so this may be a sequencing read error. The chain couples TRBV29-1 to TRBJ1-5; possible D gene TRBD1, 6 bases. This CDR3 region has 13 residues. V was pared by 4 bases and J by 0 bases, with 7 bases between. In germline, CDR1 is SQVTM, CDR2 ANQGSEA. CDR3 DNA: TGCAGCGTTGCGGACAGTAGCAATCAGCCCCAGCATTTT. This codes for CSVADSSNQPQHF.

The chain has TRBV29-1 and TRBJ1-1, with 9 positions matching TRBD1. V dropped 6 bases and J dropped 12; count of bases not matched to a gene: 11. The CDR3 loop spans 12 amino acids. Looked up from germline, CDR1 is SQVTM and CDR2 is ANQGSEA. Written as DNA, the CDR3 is TGCAGCGTGACCGGGACAGGGACGATGACTTTCTTT. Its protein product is CSVTGTGTMTFF.

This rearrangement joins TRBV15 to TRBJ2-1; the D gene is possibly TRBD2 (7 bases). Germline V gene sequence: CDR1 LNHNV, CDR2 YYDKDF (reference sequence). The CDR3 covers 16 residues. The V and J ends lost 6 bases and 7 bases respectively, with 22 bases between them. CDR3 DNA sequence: TGTGCCACCAGGGCAGAGGGGGGAGGGCCGAGAAATGAGCAGTTCTTC. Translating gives CATRAEGGGPRNEQFF.

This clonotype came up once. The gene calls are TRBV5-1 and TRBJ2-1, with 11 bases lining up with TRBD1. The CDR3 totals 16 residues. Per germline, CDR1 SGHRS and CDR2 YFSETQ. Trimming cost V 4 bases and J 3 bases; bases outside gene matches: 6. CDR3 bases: TGCGCCAGCAGCCCGCGGGACAGGGGGGGCTACAATGAGCAGTTCTTC. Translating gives CASSPRDRGGYNEQFF.

The CDR3 spells CASSLGRVRGYEQYF. CDR3 coding DNA: TGCGCCAGCAGCTTGGGGAGGGTCCGGGGCTACGAGCAGTACTTC. V usage is TRBV5-1 and J usage is TRBJ2-7; TRBD2 might be the D (6 bases). Germline lookup yields CDR1 SGHRS and CDR2 YFSETQ. Trimming cost V 0 bases and J 3 bases, with 13 bases left between them. The CDR3 runs 15 residues. The whole variable domain, remainder taken from reference TRBV5-1 and TRBJ2-7, is KAGVTQTPRYLIKTRGQQVTLSCSPISGHRSVSWYQQTPGQGLQFLFEYFSETQRNKGNFPGRFSGRQFSNSRSEMNVSTLELGDSALYLCASSLGRVRGYEQYFGPGTRLTVT.

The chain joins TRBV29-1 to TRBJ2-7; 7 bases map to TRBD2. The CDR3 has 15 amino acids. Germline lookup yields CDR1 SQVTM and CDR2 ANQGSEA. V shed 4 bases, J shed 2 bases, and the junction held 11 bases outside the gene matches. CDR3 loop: CSVADTGGGTYEQYF. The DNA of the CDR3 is TGCAGCGTTGCGGACACGGGGGGAGGAACCTACGAGCAGTACTTC.

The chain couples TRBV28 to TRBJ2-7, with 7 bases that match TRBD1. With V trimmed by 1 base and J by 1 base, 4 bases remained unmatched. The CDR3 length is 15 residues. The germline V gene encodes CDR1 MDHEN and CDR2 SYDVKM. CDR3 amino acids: CASSLSPTGSYEQYF. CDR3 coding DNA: TGTGCCAGCAGTTTATCCCCGACAGGGTCCTACGAGCAGTACTTC.

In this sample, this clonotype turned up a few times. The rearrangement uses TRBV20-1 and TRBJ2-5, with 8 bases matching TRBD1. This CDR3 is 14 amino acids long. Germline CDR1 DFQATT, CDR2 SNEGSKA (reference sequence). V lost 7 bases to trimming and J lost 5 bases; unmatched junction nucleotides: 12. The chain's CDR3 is CSGKGQALWETQYF. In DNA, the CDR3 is TGCAGTGGAAAGGGACAGGCGTTGTGGGAGACCCAGTACTTC.

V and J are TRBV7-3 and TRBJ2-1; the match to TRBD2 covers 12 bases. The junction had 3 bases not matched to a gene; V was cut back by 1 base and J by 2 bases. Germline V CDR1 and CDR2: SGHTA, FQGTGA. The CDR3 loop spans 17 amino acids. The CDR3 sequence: CASSLRLAGATYNEQFF. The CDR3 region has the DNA TGTGCCAGCAGCTTAAGACTAGCGGGAGCTACCTACAATGAGCAGTTCTTC. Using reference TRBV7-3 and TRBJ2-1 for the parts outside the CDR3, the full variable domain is GAGVSQTPSNKVTEKGKYVELRCDPISGHTALYWYRQSLGQGPEFLIYFQGTGAADDSGLPNDRFFAVRPEGSVSTLKIQRTERGDSAVYLCASSLRLAGATYNEQFFGPGTRLTVL.